The present entry profiles one T cell receptor (beta chain) with its context. Its target antigen remains unknown. Base qualities are not provided; no much larger clone lies one nucleotide away. The data were obtained in a study of blood T cells in healthy people across ages (dated by TCRdb to 2013 to 2016). Looking at the study overall: Template switching captured roughly one uniquely barcoded TCR beta cDNA molecule per two T cells in model experiments. The study analyzed two additional independent replicas of 1 million unique cDNA reads from the same blood draw for two donors, one aged 18 to 29 and one aged 80 or older. To avoid experimental bias, donors of different ages were randomly spread across the sequencing lanes. Donors were grouped into four age groups: young (average roughly 16 years), middle-aged (39), aged (about 59) and long-lived (approximately 81). To track age-related changes in TCR beta repertoire diversity, the study relied on deep sequencing normalized with unique cDNA molecular identifiers. The study at large found these results: A strong correlation was found between observed TCR beta diversity and the percentage of naive T cells measured by flow cytometry. Since profiling was done on bulk unsorted PBMCs, naive and antigen-experienced compartments could not be conclusively compared. Donor CMV infection status was unknown, potentially confounding age-related changes in expanded clonotypes. As age increased, observed TCR beta diversity per million T cells dropped in a roughly linear way, and a significant reduction was already evident by age about 40. Compared with the aged group, the long-lived group had more naive CD4+ T cells, fewer expanded clones and increased TCR diversity, suggesting age selection. Estimates of total diversity from one million sequenced T cells were regarded as lower bounds and underestimates.

Library creation used 5' RACE. The sample was run on an Illumina HiSeq 2500. A second roughly 7 to 11 cycle PCR used a sample-barcoded 5' primer and a J-beta primer mix. Each TCR beta cDNA molecule received a unique molecular identifier from a template-switch 5' adaptor carrying 12 random nucleotides. Each sample yielded at least 3 million CDR3-containing paired-end reads. First-strand cDNA synthesis was performed from all RNA using the Mint cDNA synthesis kit, with priming by a TRBC-specific oligonucleotide. After uracil-DNA glycosylase treatment, a first 18-cycle PCR used universal primers M1SS and BC2_uni_R on all cDNA. On the study's bioinformatics: Normalization of each sample was performed by random selection of 1 million high-quality reads, each carrying a distinct molecular identifier. Reads with shared molecular identifiers were discarded instead of being binned into consensus sequences. CDR3 identification, clonotype clustering and error correction used MiTCR with a Q25 quality threshold and the strictest error-elimination algorithm. A nonparametric unseen species model with Euler transformation was used to estimate lower-bound total TCR beta diversity. TCRdb handled the public reads itself, with Q25 trimming in fastp and clone calling in MiXCR, and kept productive beta chains. For every CDR3 protein sequence, its rows merge into one entry that carries the most common genes and DNA. The V and J calls were determined by TCRdb, not by the authors. For this sample there are some 1.5 million distinct CDR3 sequences; about 30% appear just once. 7.7% of the sample belongs to the ten largest clones.

The donors were 40 or so Caucasian individuals from Russia, aged about 6 to 95 years, who were systemically healthy. Each donor gave 9.5 to 10 milliliters of peripheral blood, drawn into EDTA-treated Vacutainer tubes. Ficoll-Paque density-gradient centrifugation was used to isolate PBMCs, with at least 6.5 million per sample. Trizol reagent was used to extract total RNA from PBMCs, with at least 5.5 micrograms per sample. The percentages of naive CD45RAhigh/CD27high T cells were determined by flow cytometry on a PBMC aliquot from every donor. V gives up 6 bases and J gives up 8 bases, and the segment between their germline ends measures 11 bases. Spanning cysteine to phenylalanine, the CDR3 consists of 12 amino acids. The entry retains the CDR3 DNA only, 36 bases that are in frame from base 1. CDR1 MNHNY and CDR2 SVGAGI are derived from the germline V gene (reference sequence).

This TCR was sampled from a woman aged 25 to 39 in good health. The sequence is built from TRBV6-6 and TRBJ1-5; no D gene is confidently identified. The sequencing input was blood. This receptor carries the CDR3 CASRPRNEPQHF. The nucleotide sequence reads as follows: TGTGCCAGCAGGCCCCGGAATGAGCCCCAGCATTTT.